These 9 T cell receptor beta chains share one sample of origin, sequenced in a study of cytomegalovirus exposure and HLA in healthy donors. Use of 60 Vbeta and 13 Jbeta primers characterized the PCR. TCRdb's table, derived via immunoSEQ multiplex PCR, lists solely in-frame clones and lacks some. The sample table includes roughly 220,000 clones. The sample taken for sequencing was PBMCs. These receptors originate from a girl aged 2 to 10 in good health and CMV-seropositive.

This rearrangement joins TRBV2 to TRBJ1-3, with D tentatively TRBD1 (6 bases). The CDR3 is made up of 16 amino acids. Germline V gives CDR1 SNHLY, CDR2 FYNNEI. Trimming took off 9 bases at V and 0 bases at J, with 18 bases between the two ends. The CDR3 DNA reads as TGTGCCAGGTCACCGGGACAAGTTTCCTCTGGAAACACCATATATTTT. Amino acid sequence: CARSPGQVSSGNTIYF.

V and J are TRBV28 and TRBJ2-6, with a weak D call TRBD2 (6 bases). Germline values: CDR1 MDHEN, CDR2 SYDVKM. The CDR3 sequence is 12 residues long. The V end was cut by 7 bases, the J end by 14 bases, with 15 bases between. CDR3 coding DNA: TGTGCCAGCACCGCGGAGGGTCTCATCCTGACTTTC. Its translation is CASTAEGLILTF.

V gene TRBV19 combines with J gene TRBJ2-7; 9 bases are shared with TRBD1. CDR3 length: 16 residues. Unmatched junction bases numbered 15, after V lost 5 bases and J lost 7 bases. Germline V gene data show CDR1 as LNHDA and CDR2 as SQIVND (reference sequence). The CDR3 DNA sequence: TGTGCCAGTAGTCGAACGACCGGGACAGGGACGCCAGAGCAGTACTTC. Amino acid sequence: CASSRTTGTGTPEQYF.

The rearrangement links TRBV11-2 to TRBJ2-7, with 14 nucleotides matching TRBD2. Germline V gene lookup returns CDR1 SGHAT and CDR2 FQNNGV. The CDR3 has 16 amino acids. The V segment lost 4 bases and the J segment 4 bases; nucleotides outside the gene matches: 6. The CDR3 is CASSSPGTSGSYEQYF. CDR3 nucleotide sequence: TGTGCCAGCAGCTCGCCCGGGACTAGCGGGAGTTACGAGCAGTACTTC.

The chain is built from TRBV4-2 and TRBJ1-1, with D possibly matching TRBD1 (5 bases). CDR3 size: 15 residues. V lost 6 bases and J lost 6, with 20 bases in between. Germline V lookup: CDR1 LGHNA, CDR2 YNFKEQ. CDR3 loop: CASRQDKVSSAEAFF. The CDR3, as DNA: TGTGCCAGCAGACAGGACAAGGTTTCGTCCGCTGAAGCTTTCTTT.

CDR3 sequence: CASSLFGARGNTIYF. CDR3 in DNA: TGTGCCAGCAGCTTATTTGGGGCTAGGGGAAACACCATATATTTT. This chain joins TRBV11-2 and TRBJ1-3, with D tentatively TRBD1 (5 bases). Trimming stripped 2 bases from V and 4 bases from J, with 12 bases between. The CDR3 covers 15 residues. Germline V gene sequence: CDR1 SGHAT, CDR2 FQNNGV.

This sequence joins TRBV7-2 and TRBJ2-7; D is unclear. Deletions cut 1 base from V and 7 bases from J, with 8 bases between. CDR1 and CDR2 from the germline V gene are SGHTA and FQGNSA. This CDR3 has 12 residues. This chain's CDR3 is CASSLVTAEQYF. The CDR3, as DNA: TGTGCCAGCAGCTTAGTAACTGCAGAGCAGTACTTC.

The rearrangement links TRBV5-6 to TRBJ2-3; 13 bases map to TRBD2. Trimming cost V 4 bases and J 7 bases; bases outside gene matches: 6. The CDR3 covers 15 residues. Germline CDR1 SGHDT, CDR2 YYEEEE. The CDR3 is CASSPGLAGDYTQYF. The CDR3 nucleotides read TGTGCCAGCAGCCCAGGACTAGCGGGAGACTATACGCAGTATTTT.

This chain joins TRBV7-8 and TRBJ1-1, with D possibly TRBD1 on 6 matching bases. Germline V gene lookup returns CDR1 SGHVS and CDR2 FQNEAQ. Trimming removed 7 bases at V and 1 base at J, with 10 bases between. The length of the CDR3 is 13 residues. CDR3 protein: CASTETGNTEAFF. CDR3 nucleotides: TGTGCCAGCACCGAGACAGGGAACACTGAAGCTTTCTTT.